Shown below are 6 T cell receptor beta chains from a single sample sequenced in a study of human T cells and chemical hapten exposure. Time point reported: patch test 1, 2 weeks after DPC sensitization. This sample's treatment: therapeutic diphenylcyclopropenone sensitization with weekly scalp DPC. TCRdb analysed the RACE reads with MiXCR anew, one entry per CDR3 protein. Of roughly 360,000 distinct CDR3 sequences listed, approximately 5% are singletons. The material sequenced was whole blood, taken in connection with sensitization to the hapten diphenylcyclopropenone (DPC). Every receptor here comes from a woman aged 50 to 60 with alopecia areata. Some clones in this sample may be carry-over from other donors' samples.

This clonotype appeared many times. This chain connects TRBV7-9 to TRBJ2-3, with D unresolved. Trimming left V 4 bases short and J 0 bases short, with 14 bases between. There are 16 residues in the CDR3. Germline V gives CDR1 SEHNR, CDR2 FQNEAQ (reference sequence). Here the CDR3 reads CASSSNSRSSTDTQYF. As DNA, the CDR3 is TGTGCCAGCAGCTCGAACAGCAGATCTAGCACAGATACGCAGTATTTT.

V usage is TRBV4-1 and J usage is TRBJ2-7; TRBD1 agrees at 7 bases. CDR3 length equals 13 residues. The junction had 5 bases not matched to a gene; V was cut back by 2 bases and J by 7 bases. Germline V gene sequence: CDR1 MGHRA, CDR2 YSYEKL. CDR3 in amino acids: CASSQSQGKEQYF. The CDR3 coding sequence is TGCGCCAGCAGCCAATCACAGGGGAAGGAGCAGTACTTC.

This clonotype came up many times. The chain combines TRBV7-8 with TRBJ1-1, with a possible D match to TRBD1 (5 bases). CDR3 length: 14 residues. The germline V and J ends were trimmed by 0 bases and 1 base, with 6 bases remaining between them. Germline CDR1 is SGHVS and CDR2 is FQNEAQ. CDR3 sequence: CASSLAGPNTEAFF. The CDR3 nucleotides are TGTGCCAGCAGCTTAGCGGGGCCGAACACTGAAGCTTTCTTT.

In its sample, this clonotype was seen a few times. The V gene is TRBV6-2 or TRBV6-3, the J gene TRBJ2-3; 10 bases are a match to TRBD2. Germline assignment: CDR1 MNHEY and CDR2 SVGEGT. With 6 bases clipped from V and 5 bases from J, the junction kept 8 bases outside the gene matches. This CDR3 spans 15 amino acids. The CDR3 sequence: CASRPSGRAKDTQYF. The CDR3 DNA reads TGTGCCAGCAGGCCCAGCGGGAGGGCCAAAGATACGCAGTATTTT.

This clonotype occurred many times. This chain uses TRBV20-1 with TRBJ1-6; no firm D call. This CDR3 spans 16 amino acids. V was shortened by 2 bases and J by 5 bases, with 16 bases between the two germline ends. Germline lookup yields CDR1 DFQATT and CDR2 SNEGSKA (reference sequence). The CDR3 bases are TGCAGTGCTAGAACAGTAGGCCGCACCGATAATTCACCCCTCCACTTT. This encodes CSARTVGRTDNSPLHF.

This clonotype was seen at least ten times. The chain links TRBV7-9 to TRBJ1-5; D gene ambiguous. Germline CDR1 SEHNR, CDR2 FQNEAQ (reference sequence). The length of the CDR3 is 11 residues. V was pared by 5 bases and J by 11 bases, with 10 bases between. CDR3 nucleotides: TGTGCCAGCAGCCCACCCCAGGCCCAGCATTTT. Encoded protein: CASSPPQAQHF.